This TCR beta chain emerged from a study of PD-1 blockade in classical Hodgkin lymphoma. Overall study findings and caveats: Before treatment, TCR diversity in newly diagnosed patients was reportedly lower than in healthy donors. Nothing has yet pinned down what causes the repertoire differences, possibly disease activity or prior therapy.

Time point noted: newly diagnosed, previously untreated cHL patient sample. PBMCs were thawed, and CD8+ T cells were then isolated from them by magnetic negative selection. For comparison, PBMCs from newly diagnosed, untreated classical Hodgkin lymphoma were used. With regard to this clone: Its specificity is not known.

Only in-frame clones appear in the TCRdb table, and some are missing; sequencing was by immunoSEQ multiplex PCR. The table includes about 14,000 clones, around 90% detected once. Sequenced sample: CD8+ T cells from blood. The receptor comes from a human donor with classical Hodgkin lymphoma.

Here the CDR3 reads CASSYGWKNIQYF. The CDR3 DNA is TGTGCCAGCAGTTACGGGTGGAAAAACATTCAGTACTTC. The chain employs TRBV6-5 and TRBJ2-4; no firm D call. The CDR3 is made up of 13 amino acids. Deletions cut 2 bases from V and 4 bases from J, with 6 bases between. Germline V gene data show CDR1 as MNHEY and CDR2 as SVGAGI.